The next 32 T cell receptor beta chains were all read from a single sample in a study of T cell clusters in autoimmune cytopenias. Each sample's input was roughly 250 ng genomic DNA, some 40,000 genome equivalents. TRB rearrangements were amplified by touch-down multiplex PCR with mixed TRB-A/B primers. One entry per CDR3 protein, without DNA, is what TCRdb gives after re-calling the multiplex PCR reads. The ten most abundant clones cover around 4.9% of a sample with 4,500 to 7,000 distinct CDR3 sequences. Sample: peripheral blood. These receptors were taken from a human donor with an autoimmune cytopenia or autoimmune hepatitis (not recorded which).

This clonotype registers medium-sized by frequency. J is TRBJ1-4 and V is TRBV12-3 or TRBV12-4; there is no DNA to check the TCRdb D call of TRBD1. The CDR3 consists of 15 residues. CDR3: CASSLGQASNEKLFF.

Frequency places this clonotype as medium-sized (0.01 to 0.1%). V is TRBV19 and J is TRBJ2-3; the D gene TCRdb calls, TRBD1, cannot be checked with no DNA. Germline V gene lookup returns CDR1 LNHDA and CDR2 SQIVND (reference sequence). The CDR3 runs 16 residues. The CDR3 sequence is CASRRKHRLSTDTQYF.

The rearrangement uses TRBV20-1 and TRBJ2-3; checking the TCRdb D call of TRBD1 is not possible without DNA. The germline V gene has CDR1 DFQATT and CDR2 SNEGSKA (reference sequence). The CDR3 is 14 residues long. The CDR3 sequence: CSARERIGGNTQYF.

This clonotype counts as medium-sized by frequency. CDR3 loop: CASSKFGQGYGYTF. The V and J genes are TRBV6-5 and TRBJ1-2; there is no DNA to check the TCRdb D call of TRBD1. The CDR3 extends over 14 amino acids. Per the germline V gene, CDR1 is MNHEY and CDR2 is SVGAGI.

J is TRBJ1-1 and V is TRBV18; TCRdb indicates TRBD1, and absent DNA this call remains unverified. The germline V gene has CDR1 KGHSH and CDR2 LQKENI. The CDR3 runs to 15 residues. The CDR3 region is CASSPTGIKNTEAFF.

This clonotype registers medium-sized by frequency. V gene TRBV27 combines with J gene TRBJ1-1; lacking DNA, the TRBD1 call made by TCRdb goes unchecked. CDR1 MNHEY and CDR2 SMNVEV come from the germline V gene (reference sequence). The CDR3 consists of 15 residues. This chain's CDR3 is CASSANRGLNTEAFF.

Considering frequency, this clonotype is medium-sized. The V call is TRBV12-3 or TRBV12-4, the J call TRBJ1-4; TCRdb picks TRBD1, but there is no DNA to check that call. This CDR3 has 17 amino acids. This CDR3 reads CASSTGTGGITNEKLFF.

The genes are TRBV7-2 and TRBJ1-3. The CDR3 runs to 11 residues. CDR1 and CDR2 from the germline V gene are SGHTA and FQGNSA. The CDR3 spells CASSFSNTIYF.

The rearrangement uses TRBV5-6 and TRBJ2-7; TCRdb names TRBD2, which stays unverified in the absence of DNA. The length of the CDR3 is 15 residues. Germline loops: CDR1 SGHDT, CDR2 YYEEEE. CDR3 loop: CASSLRGWEGNEQYF.

This chain uses TRBV7-2 with TRBJ2-1; no DNA is available, so the TRBD1 call from TCRdb remains unchecked. The germline gives CDR1 SGHTA, CDR2 FQGNSA. This CDR3 has 13 amino acids. CDR3 in amino acids: CASSLSPLGGEFF.

This CDR3 is CATQPGDSEEQFF. The chain links TRBV5-1 to TRBJ2-1; absent DNA, TCRdb's TRBD2 call cannot be checked. The germline CDR1 and CDR2 sequences are SGHRS and YFSETQ. The CDR3 loop spans 13 amino acids. Complete variable domain (other parts from reference TRBV5-1 and TRBJ2-1): KAGVTQTPRYLIKTRGQQVTLSCSPISGHRSVSWYQQTPGQGLQFLFEYFSETQRNKGNFPGRFSGRQFSNSRSEMNVSTLELGDSALYLCATQPGDSEEQFFGPGTRLTVL.

This clonotype is deemed medium-sized by its frequency. The chain's CDR3 is CSVGGLAGETQYF. The chain links TRBV29-1 to TRBJ2-5; TCRdb calls TRBD2, which cannot be checked without DNA. Germline V lookup: CDR1 SQVTM, CDR2 ANQGSEA. The CDR3 is made up of 13 amino acids.

V and J are TRBV20-1 and TRBJ2-5; there is no DNA to check the TCRdb D call of TRBD1. This CDR3 contains 15 residues. The germline gives CDR1 DFQATT, CDR2 SNEGSKA (reference sequence). The CDR3 loop is CSAHPKRQAQETQYF.

Considering frequency, this clonotype is medium-sized (0.01 to 0.1%). V is TRBV12-3 or TRBV12-4 and J is TRBJ1-2; there is no DNA to check the TCRdb D call of TRBD1. The CDR3 loop spans 13 amino acids. CDR3: CASSPGTGKGYTF.

J is TRBJ2-7 and V is TRBV5-1. The CDR3 covers 11 residues. Germline CDR1 is SGHRS and CDR2 is YFSETQ. The CDR3 reads CASSLGGEQYF.

This clonotype is labeled medium-sized based on frequency. The gene calls are TRBV12-3 or TRBV12-4 and TRBJ2-7; TCRdb names TRBD2, which stays unverified in the absence of DNA. The CDR3 runs to 13 residues. CDR3 protein: CASSLTRADEQYF.

This clonotype is identified as medium-sized from frequency. The chain combines TRBV19 with TRBJ2-7. Germline lookup yields CDR1 LNHDA and CDR2 SQIVND (reference sequence). This CDR3 region has 13 residues. CDR3 amino acids: CASTLDGSYEQYF.

Judged by frequency, this clonotype is medium-sized. The chain links TRBV7-6 to TRBJ2-5. There are 12 residues in the CDR3. The germline V gene has CDR1 SGHVS and CDR2 FNYEAQ. The CDR3 protein is CASSLEEETQYF.

J is TRBJ2-7 and V is TRBV7-6; the D gene TCRdb calls, TRBD2, cannot be checked with no DNA. Germline lookup yields CDR1 SGHVS and CDR2 FNYEAQ. This CDR3 has 15 amino acids. The CDR3 loop is CASSPGLAGDLEQYF.

By frequency, this clonotype is medium-sized. The rearrangement links TRBV15 to TRBJ2-7; TCRdb calls TRBD2, which cannot be checked without DNA. The germline CDR1 and CDR2 sequences are LNHNV and YYDKDF (reference sequence). The CDR3 covers 16 residues. The CDR3 protein is CATSRPTSGRTYEQYF.

The J gene is TRBJ1-5, the V gene TRBV6-5. Germline lookup yields CDR1 MNHEY and CDR2 SVGAGI. This CDR3 has 11 amino acids. The CDR3 spells CASGSNQPQHF.

Judged by frequency, this clonotype is large (0.1 to 1%). V is TRBV29-1 and J is TRBJ2-7. CDR1 SQVTM and CDR2 ANQGSEA come from the germline V gene. The CDR3 is made up of 11 amino acids. Here the CDR3 reads CSAALDAEQYF.

The CDR3 sequence is CSARDAHGRYNQPQHF. The chain is built from TRBV20-1 and TRBJ1-5. The CDR3 has 16 amino acids. Germline V gene lookup returns CDR1 DFQATT and CDR2 SNEGSKA (reference sequence).

Considering frequency, this clonotype is medium-sized. This CDR3 reads CASSTKLFGLFF. J is TRBJ1-4 and V is TRBV19. Germline CDR1 and CDR2: LNHDA and SQIVND (reference sequence). The CDR3 has 12 residues.

The chain is built from TRBV4-3 and TRBJ1-1. The CDR3 sequence is 13 residues long. The germline CDR1 and CDR2 sequences are LGHNA and YSLEER. The CDR3 sequence is CASSQELNTEAFF.

The V gene is TRBV19, the J gene TRBJ1-5; TCRdb reports TRBD1, a call that lacks DNA to check it against. Per germline, CDR1 LNHDA and CDR2 SQIVND (reference sequence). The CDR3 has 15 amino acids. The CDR3 region is CASSLQGASNQPQHF.

This clonotype is labeled medium-sized based on frequency. The V call is TRBV19, the J call TRBJ2-5. This CDR3 is built from 12 residues. Germline CDR1 LNHDA, CDR2 SQIVND (reference sequence). CDR3 region: CASSIYPETQYF.

This chain connects TRBV27 to TRBJ1-1. CDR1 is MNHEY and CDR2 is SMNVEV in the germline V gene (reference sequence). This CDR3 spans 13 amino acids. The CDR3 here is CASSLRGNTEAFF.

This clonotype registers medium-sized (0.01 to 0.1%) by frequency. The rearrangement links TRBV5-4 to TRBJ2-1; TCRdb designates TRBD1, a call that cannot be tested without DNA. This CDR3 comprises 11 residues. CDR1 and CDR2 (germline): SGHNT, YYREEE (reference sequence). The CDR3 here is CASSFGGEQFF.

According to its frequency, this clonotype is medium-sized. The chain links TRBV6-5 to TRBJ1-2; there is no DNA to check the TCRdb D call of TRBD1. The CDR3 covers 14 residues. Germline V gives CDR1 MNHEY, CDR2 SVGAGI. The CDR3 region is CASRNLQGNYGYTF.

This clonotype is classed as medium-sized by frequency. The chain uses TRBV12-3 or TRBV12-4 and TRBJ2-1; TCRdb proposes TRBD2, but this gene call is untestable without DNA. This CDR3 region has 18 residues. The CDR3 spells CASSRRGTSGSRYNEQFF.

By frequency, this clonotype is medium-sized. The gene calls are TRBV12-3 or TRBV12-4 and TRBJ2-2; TCRdb picks TRBD2, but there is no DNA to check that call. CDR3 length equals 14 residues. CDR3 residues: CASRGTANTGELFF.